This is a list of T cell receptor beta chains from one sample in a study of cytomegalovirus exposure and HLA in healthy donors. Method: immunoSEQ multiplex PCR; TCRdb's copy keeps in-frame clones and lacks some. Of about 40,000 clones detected, roughly 82% appear once; the ten largest clones hold roughly a tenth. Input material: PBMCs. The receptor set was obtained from a woman younger than 35 in good health and CMV-seropositive. CDR3s leave out the opening cysteine and the closing phenylalanine or tryptophan. Fields, in order: V gene, J gene, CDR3 protein.

V gene: TRBV18; J gene: TRBJ2-7; CDR3 protein: ASSPSEGAYEQY
V gene: TRBV27; J gene: TRBJ2-7; CDR3 protein: ASSRTGTSVDEQY
V gene: TRBV6-6; J gene: TRBJ2-1; CDR3 protein: ASSYSNRAYNEQF
V gene: TRBV28; J gene: TRBJ2-1; CDR3 protein: ASTPTTGRNNEQF
V gene: TRBV7-9; J gene: TRBJ1-2; CDR3 protein: ASSLAGGYYGYT
V gene: TRBV5-6; J gene: TRBJ2-3; CDR3 protein: ASSSEGGSTDTQY
V gene: TRBV7-9; J gene: TRBJ2-5; CDR3 protein: ASSFRLGLETQY
V gene: TRBV28; J gene: TRBJ1-2; CDR3 protein: ASSQSGTRDYGYT
V gene: TRBV7-9; J gene: TRBJ2-3; CDR3 protein: ASSYGQNTDTQY
V gene: TRBV30; J gene: TRBJ2-2; CDR3 protein: AWRTSGGAGELF
V gene: TRBV7-2; J gene: TRBJ2-7; CDR3 protein: ASGPSGGGNYEQY
V gene: TRBV6-5; J gene: TRBJ2-5; CDR3 protein: ASSYLAGGLSETQY
V gene: TRBV5-4; J gene: TRBJ2-5; CDR3 protein: ASSPTPGGVETQY
V gene: TRBV30; J gene: TRBJ2-1; CDR3 protein: AWRSQNEQF
V gene: TRBV4-2; J gene: TRBJ2-5; CDR3 protein: ASSQGTSGGALETQY
V gene: TRBV16; J gene: TRBJ2-2; CDR3 protein: ASSQYGASARVVELF
V gene: TRBV7-8; J gene: TRBJ2-7; CDR3 protein: ASSSPRSYEQY
V gene: TRBV28; J gene: TRBJ1-2; CDR3 protein: ASSLADMNGYT
V gene: TRBV6-5; J gene: TRBJ2-7; CDR3 protein: ASSYSLGASHEQY
V gene: TRBV7-9; J gene: TRBJ2-2; CDR3 protein: ASSPSRLAGVAGELF
V gene: TRBV5-1; J gene: TRBJ2-5; CDR3 protein: ASRWDWTETQY
V gene: TRBV19; J gene: TRBJ1-2; CDR3 protein: ASSLTGTGAYGYT